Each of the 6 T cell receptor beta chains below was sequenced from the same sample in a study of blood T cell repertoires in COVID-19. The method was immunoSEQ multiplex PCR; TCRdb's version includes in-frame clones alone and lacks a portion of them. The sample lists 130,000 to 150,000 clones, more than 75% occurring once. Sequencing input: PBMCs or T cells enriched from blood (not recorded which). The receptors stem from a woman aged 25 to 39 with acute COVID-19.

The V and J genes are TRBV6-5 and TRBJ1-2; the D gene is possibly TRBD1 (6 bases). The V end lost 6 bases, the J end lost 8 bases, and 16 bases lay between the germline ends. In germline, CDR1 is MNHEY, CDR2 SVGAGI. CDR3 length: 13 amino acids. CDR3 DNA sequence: TGTGCCAGCAGCCCCGGGACATTTTCAGGCTACACCTTC. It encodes CASSPGTFSGYTF.

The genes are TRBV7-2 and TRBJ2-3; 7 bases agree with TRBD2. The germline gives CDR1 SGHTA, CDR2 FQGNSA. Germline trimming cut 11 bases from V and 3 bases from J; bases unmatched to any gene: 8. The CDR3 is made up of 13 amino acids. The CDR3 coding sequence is TGTGCCGCGGCGCGGGAGAGGACAGATACGCAGTATTTT. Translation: CAAARERTDTQYF.

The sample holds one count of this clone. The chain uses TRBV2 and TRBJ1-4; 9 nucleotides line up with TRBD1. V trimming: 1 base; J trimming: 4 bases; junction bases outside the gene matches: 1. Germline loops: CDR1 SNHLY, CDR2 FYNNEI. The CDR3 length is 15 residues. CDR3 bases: TGTGCCAGCAGTGAAGGGGGACAGGGTAATGAAAAACTGTTTTTT. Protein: CASSEGGQGNEKLFF.

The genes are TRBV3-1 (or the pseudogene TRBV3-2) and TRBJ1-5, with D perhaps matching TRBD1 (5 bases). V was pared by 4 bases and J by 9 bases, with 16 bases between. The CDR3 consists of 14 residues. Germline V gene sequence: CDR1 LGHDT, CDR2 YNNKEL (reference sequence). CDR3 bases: TGTGCCAGCAGCCCAGACAGCGCCGGAGGGCCCCAGCATTTT. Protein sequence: CASSPDSAGGPQHF.

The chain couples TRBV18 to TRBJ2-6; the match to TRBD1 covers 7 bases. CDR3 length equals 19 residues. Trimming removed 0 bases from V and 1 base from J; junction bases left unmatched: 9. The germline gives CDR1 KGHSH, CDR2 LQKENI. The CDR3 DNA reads TGTGCCAGCTCACCACCGTTTGGGCAGGGGGATTCTGGGGCCAACGTCCTGACTTTC. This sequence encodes CASSPPFGQGDSGANVLTF.

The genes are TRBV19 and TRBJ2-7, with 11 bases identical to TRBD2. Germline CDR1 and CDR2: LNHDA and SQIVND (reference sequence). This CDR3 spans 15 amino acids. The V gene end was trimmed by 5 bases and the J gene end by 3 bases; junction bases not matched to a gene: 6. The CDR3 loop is CASSLGTSGFYEQYF. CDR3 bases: TGTGCCAGTAGTTTGGGGACTAGCGGCTTCTACGAGCAGTACTTC.